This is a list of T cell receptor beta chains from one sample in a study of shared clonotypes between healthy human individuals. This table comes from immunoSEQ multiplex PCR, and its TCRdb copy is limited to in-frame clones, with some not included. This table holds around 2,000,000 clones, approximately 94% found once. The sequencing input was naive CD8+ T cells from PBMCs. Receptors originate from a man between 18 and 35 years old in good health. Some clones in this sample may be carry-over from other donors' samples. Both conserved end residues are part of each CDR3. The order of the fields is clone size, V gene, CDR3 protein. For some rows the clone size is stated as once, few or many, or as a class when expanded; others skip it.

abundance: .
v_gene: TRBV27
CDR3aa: CASSALQGTGGYTF

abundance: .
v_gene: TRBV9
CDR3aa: CASSVGTGAYEQYF

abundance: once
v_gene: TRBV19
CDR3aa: CASSPPSGIKTGELFF

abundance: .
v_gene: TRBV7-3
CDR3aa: CASSPRTSGLSSYNEQFF

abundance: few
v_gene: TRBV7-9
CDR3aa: CASSPYGARNEQFF

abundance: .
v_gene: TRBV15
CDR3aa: CATERAFSGANVLTF

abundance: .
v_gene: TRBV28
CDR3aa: CASTQFWPITYEQYF

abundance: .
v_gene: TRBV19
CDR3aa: CASSIVFRGGTEAFF

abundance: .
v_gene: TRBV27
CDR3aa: CASRQGVEQFF

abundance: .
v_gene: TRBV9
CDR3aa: CASSVGARGKGHEKLFF

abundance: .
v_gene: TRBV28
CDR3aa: CASTDRGSTDTQYF

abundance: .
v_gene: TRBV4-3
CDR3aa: CASSQDRAYEQYF

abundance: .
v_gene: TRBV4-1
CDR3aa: CASSQTATNTDTQYF

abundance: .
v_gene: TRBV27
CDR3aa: CASRDRESYEQYF

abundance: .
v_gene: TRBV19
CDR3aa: CASSISRRGYNEQFF

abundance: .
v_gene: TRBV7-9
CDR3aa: CASYLAGNTIYF

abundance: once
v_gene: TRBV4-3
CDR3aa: CASSPGQTTYQETQYF

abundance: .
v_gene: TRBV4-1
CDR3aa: CASSPVLPRNTGELFF

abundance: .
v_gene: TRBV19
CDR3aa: CATSIPGVYNEQFF

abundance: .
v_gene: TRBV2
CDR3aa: CASAGQGSKMDEKLFF

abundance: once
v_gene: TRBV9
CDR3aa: CASSTSLAGGPDTQYF

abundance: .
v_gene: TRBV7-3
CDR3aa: CASSLDISGGYTF

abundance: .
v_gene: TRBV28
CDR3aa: CASSLTGPENTEAFF

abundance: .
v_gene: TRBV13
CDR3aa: CASSGRDSQEQFF

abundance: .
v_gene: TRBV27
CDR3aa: CASSFPPWTSGSNEQFF

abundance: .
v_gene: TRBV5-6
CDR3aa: CASSYAGLVGTGELFF

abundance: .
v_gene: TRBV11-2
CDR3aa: CASSGGRLNTEAFF

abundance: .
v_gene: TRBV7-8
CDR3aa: CASNTRQGETGETQYF

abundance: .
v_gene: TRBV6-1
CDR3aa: CASSRAGVSGNEQFF

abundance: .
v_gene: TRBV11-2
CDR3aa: CASSDATASYEQYF

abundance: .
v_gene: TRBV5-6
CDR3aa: CASSLVRETDTQYF

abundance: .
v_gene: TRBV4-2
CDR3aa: CASSQGPYTGLEAHEQYF

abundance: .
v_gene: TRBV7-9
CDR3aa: CASSPPPQGLPSEQFF

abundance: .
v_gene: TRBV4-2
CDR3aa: CASSQDLGNTEAFF

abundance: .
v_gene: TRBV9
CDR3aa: CASSHQTSGGSNEQFF

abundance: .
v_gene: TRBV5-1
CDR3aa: CASSGGVTYEQYF

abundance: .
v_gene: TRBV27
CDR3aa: CASSLIGTVSEAFF

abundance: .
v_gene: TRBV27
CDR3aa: CASKGTRQGAGDEQFF

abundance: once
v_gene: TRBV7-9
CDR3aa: CASSGGGVSQPQHF

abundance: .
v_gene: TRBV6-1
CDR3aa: CAVGLAGGLLYEQYF

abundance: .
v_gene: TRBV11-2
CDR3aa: CASSLAPPGELFF

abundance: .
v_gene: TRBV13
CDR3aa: CASSPPPEQGDTGTQYF

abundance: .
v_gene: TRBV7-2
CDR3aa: CASSPIRSGQGDEQYF

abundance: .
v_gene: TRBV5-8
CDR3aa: CASSLIVFGTDSYEQYF

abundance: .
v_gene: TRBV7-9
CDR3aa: CASSLDEVELFF

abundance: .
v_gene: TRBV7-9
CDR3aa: CASSSLAGGLDEQYF

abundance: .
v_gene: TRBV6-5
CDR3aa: CASSYVTSPGELFF

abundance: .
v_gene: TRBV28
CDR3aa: CASRLRTSYEQYF

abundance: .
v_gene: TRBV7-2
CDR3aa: CASSFGADADQETQYF

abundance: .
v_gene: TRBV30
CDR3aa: CAWSFGLYEQYF